This note documents a single TCR beta chain sequence. Its target is not known. The data stem from a study of PD-1 blockade in classical Hodgkin lymphoma. Notes on the study in general: Whoever responded completely had baseline diversity much like that seen in newly diagnosed patients. Repertoires differed for reasons still undefined, possibly disease activity or prior therapy. In newly diagnosed patients, baseline TCR diversity was reportedly below that of healthy donors.

Relapses following autologous stem cell transplantation were seen in all patients, with brentuximab vedotin exposure varying. The best responses consisted of complete response, partial response or progressive disease. Using immunoSEQ multiplex PCR, the repertoire was profiled, and TCRdb retains in-frame clones only, with some absent. This sample yields roughly 96,000 clones, of which 85% to 90% are seen a single time; about 10% belongs to the top ten. This CDR3 region has 14 residues. CDR1 and CDR2 from the germline V gene are MNHNY and SVGAGI (reference sequence). J gave up 4 bases and V 7 bases, and 7 bases lay outside the gene matches.

The V and J genes are TRBV6-6 and TRBJ2-7; 10 bases fit TRBD2. The sequence was obtained from a human donor with classical Hodgkin lymphoma. Source: peripheral blood mononuclear cells (PBMCs), taken before the second cycle of nivolumab. This CDR3 is CASNPGLAIYEQYF. In DNA form, the CDR3 reads TGTGCCAGCAACCCGGGACTAGCGATTTACGAGCAGTACTTC.